The clone carrying this TCR beta chain was counted at least ten times. The germline CDR1 and CDR2 sequences are SGHAT and FQNNGV. Trimming at V came to 4 bases and at J to 6 bases, leaving 4 bases not matched to a gene. CDR3 length equals 14 residues. This specimen comes from a study of T cells in Graves' hyperthyroidism and ophthalmopathy. Study at large: Peripheral blood was acquired at first diagnosis, ahead of any therapy whatsoever.

Researchers amplified the TCR beta CDR3 regions from RNA transcripts. The primer set for the first-round RT-PCR of the TCR CDR3 was HTBI. Using its own MiXCR run on the multiplex PCR reads, TCRdb lists one record per CDR3 protein. This table holds about 160,000 distinct CDR3 sequences, about 9.4% found once. The chain couples TRBV11-2 to TRBJ1-5, with 9 bases identical to TRBD1. The sequenced sample was blood. This TCR derives from a young woman with Graves' hyperthyroidism that later progressed to Graves' ophthalmopathy. CDR3 DNA sequence: TGTGCCAGCAGCTCATTGACAGGGGGTCAGCCCCAGCATTTT. Translating it yields CASSSLTGGQPQHF.